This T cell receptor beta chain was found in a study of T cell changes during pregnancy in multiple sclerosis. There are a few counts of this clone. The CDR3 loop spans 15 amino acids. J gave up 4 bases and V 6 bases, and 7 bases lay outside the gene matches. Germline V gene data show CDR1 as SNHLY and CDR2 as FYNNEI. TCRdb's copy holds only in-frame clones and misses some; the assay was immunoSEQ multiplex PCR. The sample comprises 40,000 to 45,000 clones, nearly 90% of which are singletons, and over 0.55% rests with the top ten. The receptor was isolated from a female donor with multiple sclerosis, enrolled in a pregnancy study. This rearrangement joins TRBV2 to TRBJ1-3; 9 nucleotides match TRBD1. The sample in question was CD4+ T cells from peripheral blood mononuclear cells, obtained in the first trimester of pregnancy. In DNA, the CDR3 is TGTGCCAGCAGCTCAACGGGACAGGGAGGAAACACCATATATTTT. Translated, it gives CASSSTGQGGNTIYF.